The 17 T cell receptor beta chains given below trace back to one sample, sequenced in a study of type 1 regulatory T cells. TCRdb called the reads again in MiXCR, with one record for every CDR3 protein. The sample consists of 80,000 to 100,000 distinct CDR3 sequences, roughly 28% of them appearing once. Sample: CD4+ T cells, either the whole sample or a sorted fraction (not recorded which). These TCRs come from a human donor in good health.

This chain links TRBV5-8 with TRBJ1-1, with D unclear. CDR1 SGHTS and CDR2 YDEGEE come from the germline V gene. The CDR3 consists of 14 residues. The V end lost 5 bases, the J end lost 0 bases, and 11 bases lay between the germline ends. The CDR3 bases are TGTGCCAGCAGGCATCGACTCTTGAACACTGAAGCTTTCTTT. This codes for CASRHRLLNTEAFF.

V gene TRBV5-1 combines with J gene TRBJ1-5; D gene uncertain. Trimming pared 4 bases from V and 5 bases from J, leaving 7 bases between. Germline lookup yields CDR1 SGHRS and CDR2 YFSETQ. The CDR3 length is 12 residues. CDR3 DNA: TGCGCCAGCAGCGATGGGGATCAGCCCCAGCATTTT. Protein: CASSDGDQPQHF. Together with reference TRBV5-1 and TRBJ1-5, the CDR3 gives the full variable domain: KAGVTQTPRYLIKTRGQQVTLSCSPISGHRSVSWYQQTPGQGLQFLFEYFSETQRNKGNFPGRFSGRQFSNSRSEMNVSTLELGDSALYLCASSDGDQPQHFGDGTRLSIL.

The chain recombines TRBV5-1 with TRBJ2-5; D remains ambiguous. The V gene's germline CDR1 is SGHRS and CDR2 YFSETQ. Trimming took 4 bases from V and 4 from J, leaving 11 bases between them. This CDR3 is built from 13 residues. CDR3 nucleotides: TGCGCCAGCAGCGTTACAGTCGCAGAGACCCAGTACTTC. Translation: CASSVTVAETQYF.

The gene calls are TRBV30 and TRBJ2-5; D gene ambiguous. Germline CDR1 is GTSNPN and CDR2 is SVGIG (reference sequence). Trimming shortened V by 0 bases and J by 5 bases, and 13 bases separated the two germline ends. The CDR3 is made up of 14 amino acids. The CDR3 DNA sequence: TGTGCCTGGAGTGTAAATGGCCTCGCGGAGACCCAGTACTTC. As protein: CAWSVNGLAETQYF.

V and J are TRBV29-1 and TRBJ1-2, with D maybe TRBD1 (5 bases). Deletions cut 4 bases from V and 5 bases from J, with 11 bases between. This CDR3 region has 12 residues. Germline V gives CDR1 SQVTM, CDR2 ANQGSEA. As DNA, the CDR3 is TGCAGCGTTGGGACACCAACTTATGGCTACACCTTC. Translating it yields CSVGTPTYGYTF.

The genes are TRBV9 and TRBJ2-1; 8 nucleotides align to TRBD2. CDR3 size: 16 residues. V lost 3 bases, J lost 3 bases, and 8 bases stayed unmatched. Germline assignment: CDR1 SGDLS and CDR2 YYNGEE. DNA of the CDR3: TGTGCCAGCAGCGCCAATAGCGGGATTGGCTACAATGAGCAGTTCTTC. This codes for CASSANSGIGYNEQFF.

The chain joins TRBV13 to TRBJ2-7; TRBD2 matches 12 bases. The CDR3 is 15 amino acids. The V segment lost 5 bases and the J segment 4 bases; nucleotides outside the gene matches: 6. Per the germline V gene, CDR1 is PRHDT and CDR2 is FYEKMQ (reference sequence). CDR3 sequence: CASSESGLAGYEQYF. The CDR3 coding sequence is TGTGCCAGCAGCGAGTCCGGACTAGCGGGGTACGAGCAGTACTTC. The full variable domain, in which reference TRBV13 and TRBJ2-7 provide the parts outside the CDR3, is AAGVIQSPRHLIKEKRETATLKCYPIPRHDTVYWYQQGPGQDPQFLISFYEKMQSDKGSIPDRFSAQQFSDYHSELNMSSLELGDSALYFCASSESGLAGYEQYFGPGTRLTVT.

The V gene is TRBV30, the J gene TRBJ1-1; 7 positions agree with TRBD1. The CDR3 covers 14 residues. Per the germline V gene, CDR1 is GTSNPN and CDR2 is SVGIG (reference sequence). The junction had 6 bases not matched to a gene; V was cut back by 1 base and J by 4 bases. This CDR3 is CAWSEDRVGTEAFF. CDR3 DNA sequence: TGTGCCTGGAGTGAAGACAGGGTTGGCACTGAAGCTTTCTTT.

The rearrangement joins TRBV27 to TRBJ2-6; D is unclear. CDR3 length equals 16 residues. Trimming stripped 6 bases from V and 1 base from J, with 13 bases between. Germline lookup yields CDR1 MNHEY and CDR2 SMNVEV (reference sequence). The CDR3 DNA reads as TGTGCCAGCAGAGGGATTCTAAGATCTGGGGCCAACGTCCTGACTTTC. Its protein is CASRGILRSGANVLTF.

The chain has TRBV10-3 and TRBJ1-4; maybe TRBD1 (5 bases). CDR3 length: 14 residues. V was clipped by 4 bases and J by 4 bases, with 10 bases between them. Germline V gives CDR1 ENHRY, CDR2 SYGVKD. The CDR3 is CAISGGLGNEKLFF. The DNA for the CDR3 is TGTGCCATCAGTGGGGGCCTGGGTAATGAAAAACTGTTTTTT.

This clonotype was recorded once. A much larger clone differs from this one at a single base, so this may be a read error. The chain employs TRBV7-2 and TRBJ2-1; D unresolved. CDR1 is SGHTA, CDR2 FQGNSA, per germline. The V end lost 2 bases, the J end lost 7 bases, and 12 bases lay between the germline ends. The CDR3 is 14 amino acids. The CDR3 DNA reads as TGTGCCAGCAGCTTACAAGCGAGCGCAAATGAGCAGTTCTTC. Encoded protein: CASSLQASANEQFF.

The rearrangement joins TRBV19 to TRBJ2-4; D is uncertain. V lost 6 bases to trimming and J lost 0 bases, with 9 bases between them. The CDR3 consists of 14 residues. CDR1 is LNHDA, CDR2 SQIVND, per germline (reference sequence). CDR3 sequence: CASRPYGAKNIQYF. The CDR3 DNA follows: TGTGCCAGTAGACCATACGGAGCCAAAAACATTCAGTACTTC.

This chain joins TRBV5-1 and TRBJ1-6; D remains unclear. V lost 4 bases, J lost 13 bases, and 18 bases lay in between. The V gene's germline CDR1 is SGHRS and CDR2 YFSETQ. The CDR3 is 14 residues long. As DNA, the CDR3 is TGCGCCAGCAGCCCTTTGGGAGCCACGTCGCCCCTCCACTTT. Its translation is CASSPLGATSPLHF.

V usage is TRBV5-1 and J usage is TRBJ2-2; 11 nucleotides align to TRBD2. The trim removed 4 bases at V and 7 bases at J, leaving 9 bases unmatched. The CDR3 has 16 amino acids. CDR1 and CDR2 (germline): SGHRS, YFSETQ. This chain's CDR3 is CASSPGGLAEDGELFF. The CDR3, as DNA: TGCGCCAGCAGCCCAGGGGGACTAGCGGAAGACGGGGAGCTGTTTTTT.

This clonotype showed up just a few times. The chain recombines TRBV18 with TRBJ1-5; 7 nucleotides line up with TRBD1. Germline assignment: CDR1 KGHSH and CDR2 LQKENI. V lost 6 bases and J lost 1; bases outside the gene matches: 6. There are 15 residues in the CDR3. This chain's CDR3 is CASSRQQGSNQPQHF. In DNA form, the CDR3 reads TGTGCCAGCTCGCGCCAACAGGGGAGCAATCAGCCCCAGCATTTT.

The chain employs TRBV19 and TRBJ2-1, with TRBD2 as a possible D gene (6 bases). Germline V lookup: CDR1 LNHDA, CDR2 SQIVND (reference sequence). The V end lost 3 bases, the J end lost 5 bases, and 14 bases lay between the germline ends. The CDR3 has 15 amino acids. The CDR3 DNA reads TGTGCCAGTAGTATGGAGGGCCTGGGTAACAATGAGCAGTTCTTC. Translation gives CASSMEGLGNNEQFF. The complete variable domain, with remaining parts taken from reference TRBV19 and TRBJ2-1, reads DGGITQSPKYLFRKEGQNVTLSCEQNLNHDAMYWYRQDPGQGLRLIYYSQIVNDFQKGDIAEGYSVSREKKESFPLTVTSAQKNPTAFYLCASSMEGLGNNEQFFGPGTRLTVL.

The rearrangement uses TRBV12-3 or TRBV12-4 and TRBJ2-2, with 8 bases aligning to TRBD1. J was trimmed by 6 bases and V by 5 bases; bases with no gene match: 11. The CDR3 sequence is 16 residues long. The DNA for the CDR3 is TGTGCCAGCAGTCTATCGGGACAGGTCCGCTCCGGGGAGCTGTTTTTT. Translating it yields CASSLSGQVRSGELFF.